The 8 T cell receptor beta chains presented below share a single source sample, sequenced in a study of CD8+ T cells in alopecia areata. Sequencing templates came from extracted RNA that was reverse transcribed into cDNA. Assay: immunoSEQ multiplex PCR; the TCRdb copy retains only in-frame clones and omits some. The data hold roughly 150,000 clones, with roughly 50% observed a single time. Sequences were derived from CD4+ T cells sorted from blood, sampled at week 0. The receptors derive from a human donor with alopecia areata.

V gene TRBV4-1 combines with J gene TRBJ2-7; tentatively, D is TRBD2 (5 bases). The V end lost 0 bases, the J end lost 3 bases, and 12 bases lay between the germline ends. From germline, CDR1 is MGHRA and CDR2 YSYEKL. The CDR3 spans 15 residues. The CDR3 spells CASSQEATRGYEQYF. The CDR3 DNA follows: TGCGCCAGCAGCCAAGAGGCGACACGGGGCTACGAGCAGTACTTC.

This chain connects TRBV30 to TRBJ1-4, with TRBD1 identical over 9 bases. Per the germline V gene, CDR1 is GTSNPN and CDR2 is SVGIG (reference sequence). There are 13 residues in the CDR3. Trimming cost V 2 bases and J 12 bases; bases outside gene matches: 7. The CDR3: CAWSNGQGLELFF. The CDR3, as DNA: TGTGCCTGGAGTAACGGACAGGGGCTCGAACTGTTTTTT.

CDR3 amino acids: CSVVPSGGVAYEQYF. The DNA of the CDR3 is TGCAGCGTTGTCCCCTCTGGCGGGGTCGCCTACGAGCAGTACTTC. The chain couples TRBV29-1 to TRBJ2-7, with D possibly TRBD2 on 6 matching bases. The CDR3 sequence is 15 residues long. Germline loops: CDR1 SQVTM, CDR2 ANQGSEA. The ends were cut back, 4 bases at V and 2 bases at J, with 18 bases in the middle.

The V gene is TRBV25-1, the J gene TRBJ2-1; D gene uncertain. The CDR3 runs to 14 residues. Germline V gives CDR1 MGHDK, CDR2 SYGVNS. The V end lost 2 bases, the J end lost 12 bases, and 17 bases lay between the germline ends. The CDR3 sequence is CASSEPGPFRGQFF. CDR3 sequence (DNA): TGTGCCAGCAGTGAACCCGGGCCGTTCCGTGGGCAGTTCTTC.

This chain's CDR3 is CAWSLGTGNVNQPQHF. DNA for the CDR3: TGTGCCTGGAGTCTTGGGACAGGGAATGTCAATCAGCCCCAGCATTTT. V usage is TRBV30 and J usage is TRBJ1-5, with TRBD1 matching over 9 bases. Per germline, CDR1 GTSNPN and CDR2 SVGIG (reference sequence). V lost 2 bases, J lost 3 bases, and 8 bases stayed unmatched. The CDR3 has 16 residues.

The CDR3 region has the DNA TGTGCCAGCAGGCGCGACAGGGTTCCCGGGGAGCTGTTTTTT. As protein: CASRRDRVPGELFF. The V and J genes are TRBV6-5 and TRBJ2-2; 7 bases are a match to TRBD1. Germline V gives CDR1 MNHEY, CDR2 SVGAGI. The length of the CDR3 is 14 residues. The junction had 7 bases not matched to a gene; V was cut back by 6 bases and J by 6 bases.

The chain combines TRBV30 with TRBJ2-7, with D uncertain. Germline CDR1 reads GTSNPN; CDR2 reads SVGIG (reference sequence). The CDR3 covers 14 residues. V shed 4 bases and J shed 5 bases, with 18 bases lying between them. CDR3 coding DNA: TGTGCCTGGAACCGCTACGGGCGGAACGACGAGCAGTACTTC. Translation: CAWNRYGRNDEQYF.

The rearrangement links TRBV27 to TRBJ2-7; 7 positions agree with TRBD1. Germline CDR1 and CDR2: MNHEY and SMNVEV (reference sequence). V was pared by 5 bases and J by 4 bases, with 11 bases of the junction left unmatched. The length of the CDR3 is 15 residues. In DNA form, the CDR3 reads TGTGCCAGCAGTACTCTGGGACAGAAGGAGTACGAGCAGTACTTC. Translated: CASSTLGQKEYEQYF.